This record covers a single T cell receptor beta chain. Its antigen is still unknown. Findings and caveats of the study: Greatest tumor Treg TCR overlap was with tumor naive CD4+ cells.

The CDR3 loop spans 15 amino acids. V lost 4 bases to trimming and J lost 5 bases, with 14 bases between them. Purified naive CD4+ T cells were depleted of CD25+ Tregs. Constant-region reverse primers amplified full-length variable regions, followed by semi-nested Nested Universal Primer A PCR. In TCRdb, the 5' RACE reads were re-called with MiXCR into one record per CDR3 protein. The sample holds some 45,000 distinct CDR3 sequences, more than 25% seen once. This rearrangement joins TRBV12-3 or TRBV12-4 to TRBJ1-4; D is uncertain. The receptor was derived from a female donor with breast cancer. Sequenced input: naive CD4+ T cells sorted from blood. Noted subset: naive CD4+ T cells, CD4+CD45RA+CD25-. CDR3 protein: CASSSNRDANEKLFF. DNA of the CDR3: TGTGCCAGCAGTTCCAACAGAGATGCAAATGAAAAACTGTTTTTT.